What follows are 9 T cell receptor beta chains derived from one specimen sequenced in a study of T cell responses to AZD1222 COVID-19 vaccine. The protocol was immunoSEQ multiplex PCR, while the TCRdb copy is restricted to in-frame clones and leaves out a portion. In the table there are about 55,000 clones, roughly nine tenths of which are singletons. The specimen comprised peripheral blood, sampled on day 0 of AZD1222 vaccination. The receptor set was obtained from an adult in good health.

The V and J genes are TRBV4-1 and TRBJ1-3, with D hard to call. Per the germline V gene, CDR1 is MGHRA and CDR2 is YSYEKL. Deletions cut 1 base from V and 4 bases from J, with 14 bases between. This CDR3 comprises 16 residues. The CDR3 DNA is TGCGCCAGCAGCCAAGGGTTCGGTAGACAAGGAAACACCATATATTTT. Translating gives CASSQGFGRQGNTIYF.

V and J are TRBV5-1 and TRBJ1-1; 10 bases are shared with TRBD1. The CDR3 length is 18 residues. J lost 5 bases, V lost 3 bases, and 16 bases had no gene match. Germline CDR1 SGHRS, CDR2 YFSETQ. The CDR3 here is CASSSQPGTGDSGTEAFF. DNA for the CDR3: TGCGCCAGCAGCTCCCAGCCGGGGACAGGGGATTCGGGAACTGAAGCTTTCTTT.

The J gene is TRBJ2-3, the V gene TRBV29-1; D may correspond to TRBD1 or TRBD2 (5 bases each). Germline assignment: CDR1 SQVTM and CDR2 ANQGSEA. The CDR3 covers 13 residues. Trimming took off 7 bases at V and 3 bases at J, with 14 bases between the two ends. The CDR3 nucleotides are TGCAGCGCATCGGACGGGGCTACAGATACGCAGTATTTT. It is translated as CSASDGATDTQYF.

This clone occurred once. V and J are TRBV19 and TRBJ1-2; tentative D call: TRBD1 (5 bases). Germline CDR1 reads LNHDA; CDR2 reads SQIVND (reference sequence). The CDR3 has 14 residues. The V gene lost 0 bases and the J gene lost 4 bases, with 9 bases spanning the gap. DNA of the CDR3: TGTGCCAGTAGTATAGATCTACAGGTCTATGGCTACACCTTC. It encodes CASSIDLQVYGYTF.

V is TRBV21-1 and J is TRBJ1-2; the table calls TRBD1, which could not be checked here. TRBV21-1 is a known pseudogene. The CDR3 is made up of 17 amino acids. CDR3 in amino acids: CASSKVEPGGVNYGYTF. Written as DNA, the CDR3 is TGTGCCAGCAGCAAAGTGGAACCTGGGGGCGTCAACTATGGCTACACCTTC.

The chain recombines TRBV21-1 with TRBJ1-5; the DNA was not used to check the table's D call, TRBD1. TRBV21-1 is reported as a pseudogene. CDR3 length: 15 amino acids. CDR3 nucleotides: TGTGCCAGCAGCAAAGCCCACAGGGGTGGCCAGCCCCAGCATTTT. Translating it yields CASSKAHRGGQPQHF.

J is TRBJ1-6 and V is TRBV6-5; tentatively, D is TRBD1 (5 bases). CDR3 length equals 15 residues. V was pared by 4 bases and J by 7 bases, with 14 bases between. Germline V gene lookup returns CDR1 MNHEY and CDR2 SVGAGI. The CDR3 sequence is CASSSGTEANSPLHF. The CDR3 DNA follows: TGTGCCAGCAGTTCCGGGACGGAGGCCAATTCACCCCTCCACTTT.

The CDR3 protein is CASSSGQPGNTEAFF. Here the CDR3 DNA reads TGTGCCAGCAGTTCTGGACAGCCAGGGAACACTGAAGCTTTCTTT. J is TRBJ1-1 and V is TRBV27; D is perhaps TRBD1 (6 bases). Trimming took 4 bases from V and 1 from J, leaving 13 bases between them. This CDR3 contains 15 residues. In germline, CDR1 is MNHEY, CDR2 SMNVEV (reference sequence).

The chain uses TRBV27 and TRBJ2-2; TRBD1 matches 8 bases. V lost 3 bases to trimming and J lost 4 bases; unmatched junction nucleotides: 7. The germline CDR1 and CDR2 sequences are MNHEY and SMNVEV (reference sequence). This CDR3 has 16 residues. The CDR3 DNA follows: TGTGCCAGCAGTTTCGACAGGGGCGAACCCACCGGGGAGCTGTTTTTT. It is translated as CASSFDRGEPTGELFF.